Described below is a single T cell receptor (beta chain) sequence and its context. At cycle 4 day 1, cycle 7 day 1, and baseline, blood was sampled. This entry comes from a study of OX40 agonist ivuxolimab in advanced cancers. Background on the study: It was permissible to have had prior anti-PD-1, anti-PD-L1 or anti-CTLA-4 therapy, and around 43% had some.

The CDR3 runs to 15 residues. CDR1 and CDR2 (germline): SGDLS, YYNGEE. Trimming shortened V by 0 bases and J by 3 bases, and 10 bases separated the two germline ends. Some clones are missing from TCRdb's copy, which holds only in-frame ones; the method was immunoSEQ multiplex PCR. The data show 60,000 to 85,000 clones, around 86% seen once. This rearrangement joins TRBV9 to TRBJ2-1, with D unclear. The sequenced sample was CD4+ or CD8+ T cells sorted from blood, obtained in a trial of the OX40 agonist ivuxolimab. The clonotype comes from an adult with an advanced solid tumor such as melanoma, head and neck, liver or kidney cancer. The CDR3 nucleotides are TGTGCCAGCAGCGTAGTGGCGGCGTTCTACAATGAGCAGTTCTTC. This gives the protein CASSVVAAFYNEQFF.